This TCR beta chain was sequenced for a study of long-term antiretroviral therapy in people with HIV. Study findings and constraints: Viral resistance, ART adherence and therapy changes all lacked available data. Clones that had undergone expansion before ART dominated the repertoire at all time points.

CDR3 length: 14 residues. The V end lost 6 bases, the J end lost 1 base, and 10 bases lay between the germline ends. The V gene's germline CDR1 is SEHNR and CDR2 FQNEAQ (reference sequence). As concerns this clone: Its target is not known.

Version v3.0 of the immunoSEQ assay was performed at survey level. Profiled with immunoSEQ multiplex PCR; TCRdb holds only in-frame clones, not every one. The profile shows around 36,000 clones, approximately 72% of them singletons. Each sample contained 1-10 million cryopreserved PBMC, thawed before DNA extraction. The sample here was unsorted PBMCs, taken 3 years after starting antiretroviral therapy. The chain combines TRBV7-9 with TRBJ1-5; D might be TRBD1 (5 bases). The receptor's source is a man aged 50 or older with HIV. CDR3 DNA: TGTGCCAGCAGTGAGGGGCCGAGCAATCAGCCCCAGCATTTT. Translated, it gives CASSEGPSNQPQHF.